One sample yielded the 4 T cell receptor beta chains listed below, sequenced in a study of blood T cell repertoires in COVID-19. The data were produced by immunoSEQ multiplex PCR, yet TCRdb's version contains in-frame clones alone and is incomplete. The repertoire includes 16,000 or so clones, around 86% of them detected once, and around 14% sits in the top ten. The specimen sequenced was peripheral blood. These receptors originate from a human donor in a cohort sampled during active COVID-19.

In its sample, this clone ranks as medium-sized. The chain employs TRBV27 and TRBJ2-2, with D maybe TRBD2 (7 bases). V shed 7 bases and J shed 5 bases, with 14 bases lying between them. The CDR3 contains 14 residues. The V gene's germline CDR1 is MNHEY and CDR2 SMNVEV (reference sequence). CDR3 in DNA: TGTGCCAGCATGGGGGGGGCTTGGACCGGGGAGCTGTTTTTT. Translation gives CASMGGAWTGELFF.

The rearrangement links TRBV7-6 to TRBJ1-2, with 7 positions matching TRBD1. Germline V CDR1 and CDR2: SGHVS, FNYEAQ. The ends lost 4 bases at V and 6 bases at J; junction bases unmatched: 5. The CDR3 runs 13 residues. The CDR3 region has the DNA TGTGCCAGCAGCTCCTCCACAGGGGATGGCTACACCTTC. Translating gives CASSSSTGDGYTF.

The V gene is TRBV20-1, the J gene TRBJ2-1; 8 nucleotides line up with TRBD2. Per the germline V gene, CDR1 is DFQATT and CDR2 is SNEGSKA (reference sequence). The ends lost 3 bases at V and 12 bases at J; junction bases unmatched: 13. This CDR3 region has 14 residues. As DNA, the CDR3 is TGCAGTGCTAGTACTCTAGCGGGCACCCTAGGGCAGTTCTTC. This sequence encodes CSASTLAGTLGQFF.

The rearrangement links TRBV19 to TRBJ2-1, with 8 bases matching TRBD1. The trim removed 8 bases at V and 4 bases at J, leaving 1 base unmatched. Per germline, CDR1 LNHDA and CDR2 SQIVND (reference sequence). CDR3 length: 12 amino acids. The CDR3 nucleotides read TGTGCCAGTCGGGACAGGTACAATGAGCAGTTCTTC. Translation: CASRDRYNEQFF. Combining the CDR3 with reference TRBV19 and TRBJ2-1 gives the whole variable domain DGGITQSPKYLFRKEGQNVTLSCEQNLNHDAMYWYRQDPGQGLRLIYYSQIVNDFQKGDIAEGYSVSREKKESFPLTVTSAQKNPTAFYLCASRDRYNEQFFGPGTRLTVL.